One TCR beta chain is described in this entry. This entry belongs to a study of blood T cell repertoires in COVID-19. Per the original methods: Reference gene primers were amplified, and this amplification served to estimate nucleated cell counts. The repertoire was sequenced with immunoSEQ multiplex PCR; TCRdb's copy has only in-frame clones and lacks some. The V and J calls and the clone size are those of that table, but D and trimming were determined from the DNA. Of around 80,000 clones in the sample, about three quarters were seen once. The source material was peripheral blood. The sequence derives from an elderly woman with active or convalescent COVID-19.

CDR3 DNA sequence: TGTGCCAGCAGCGTGAATCCCCAGGATGAAAAACTGTTTTTT. Encoded protein: CASSVNPQDEKLFF. The chain recombines TRBV9 with TRBJ1-4; no reliable D call. The germline V gene has CDR1 SGDLS and CDR2 YYNGEE. The CDR3 is 14 amino acids. V dropped 2 bases and J dropped 6 bases, with 11 bases sitting between them.